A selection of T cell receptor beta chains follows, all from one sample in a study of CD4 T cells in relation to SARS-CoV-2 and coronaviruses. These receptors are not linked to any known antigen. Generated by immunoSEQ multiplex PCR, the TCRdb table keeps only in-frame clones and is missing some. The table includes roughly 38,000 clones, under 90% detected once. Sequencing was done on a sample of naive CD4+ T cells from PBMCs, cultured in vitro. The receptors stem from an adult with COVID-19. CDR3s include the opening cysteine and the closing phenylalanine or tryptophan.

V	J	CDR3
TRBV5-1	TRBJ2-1	CASSSGTTSSYNEQFF
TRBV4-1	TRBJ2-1	CASSQDPTSAGNEQFF
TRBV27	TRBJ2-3	CASSLGSNTGTQYF
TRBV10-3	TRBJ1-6	CAISESGGTASPLHF
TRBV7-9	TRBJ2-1	CASSLEGTEKYNEQFF
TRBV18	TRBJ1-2	CASSPETGYVGYTF
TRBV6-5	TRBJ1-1	CASYLGGTNTEAFF
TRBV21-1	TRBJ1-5	CASSREGSNQPQHF
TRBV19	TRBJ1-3	CASSISTDTIYF
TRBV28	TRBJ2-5	CASSSGQSTPETQYF
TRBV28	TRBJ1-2	CASSQIESNYGYTF
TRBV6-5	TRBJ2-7	CASRRGSGSYEQYF
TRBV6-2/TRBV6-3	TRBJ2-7	CASSTRQKSYTDEQYF
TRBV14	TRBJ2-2	CASSQDRLALRTGELFF
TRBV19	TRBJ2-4	CASTPTFGLLAKNIQYF
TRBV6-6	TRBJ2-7	CASSYQSAEQYF